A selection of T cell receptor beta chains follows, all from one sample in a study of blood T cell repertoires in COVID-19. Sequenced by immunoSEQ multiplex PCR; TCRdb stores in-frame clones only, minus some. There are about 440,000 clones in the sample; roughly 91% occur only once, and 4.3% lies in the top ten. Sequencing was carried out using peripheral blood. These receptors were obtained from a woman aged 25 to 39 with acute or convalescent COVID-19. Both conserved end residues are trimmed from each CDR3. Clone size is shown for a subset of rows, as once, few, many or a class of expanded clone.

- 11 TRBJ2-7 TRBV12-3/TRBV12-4 ASSLRVPYEQY
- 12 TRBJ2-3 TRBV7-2 ASRMGGRADTQY
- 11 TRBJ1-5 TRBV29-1 SVGAGENQPQH
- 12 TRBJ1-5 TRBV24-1 ATSAPDTNQPQH
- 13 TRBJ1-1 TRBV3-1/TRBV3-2 ASSQSQLMNTEAF
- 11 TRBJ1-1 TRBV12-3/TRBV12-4 ASSPKGLAWAF
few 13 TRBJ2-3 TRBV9 ASSDREGNTDTQY
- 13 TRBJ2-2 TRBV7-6 ASSLAGTGPGELF
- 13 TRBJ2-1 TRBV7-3 ASSTQGGAYNEQF
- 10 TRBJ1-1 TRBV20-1 SASRMRGEAF
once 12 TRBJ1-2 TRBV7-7 ASSLGGDLYGYT
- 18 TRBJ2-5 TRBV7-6 ASSLESGTSGGGFQETQY
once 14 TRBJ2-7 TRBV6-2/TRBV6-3 ASSPGLAGSPYEQY
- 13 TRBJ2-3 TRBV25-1 ASSEWTGGTDTQY
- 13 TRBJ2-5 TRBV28 ASSSLDTLQETQY
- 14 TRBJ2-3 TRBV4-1 ASSQEEAGGTDTQY
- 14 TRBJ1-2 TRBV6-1 ASSENVLAGRNGYT
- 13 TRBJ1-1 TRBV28 ASSLWAGEDTEAF
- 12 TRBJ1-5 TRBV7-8 ASSHRRGNQPQH
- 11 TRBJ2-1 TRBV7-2 ASSLASGNEQF
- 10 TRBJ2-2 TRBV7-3 ASSPPTGELF
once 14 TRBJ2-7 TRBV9 ASSALPDTQYGEQY
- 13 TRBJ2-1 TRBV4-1 ASSQDRLAGNEQF
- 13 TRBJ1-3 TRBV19 ASSTGDSSGNTIY
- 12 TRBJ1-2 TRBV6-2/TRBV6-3 ASSYGQAIFGYT
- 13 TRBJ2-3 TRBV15 ATSRAGGLDDTQY
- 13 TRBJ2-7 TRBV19 ASSIDSVLPYEQY
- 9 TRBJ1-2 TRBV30 AWSQGAGYT
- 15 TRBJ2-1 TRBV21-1 ASSKAPRGSSYNEQF
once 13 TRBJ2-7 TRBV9 ASSVGGGQNYEQY
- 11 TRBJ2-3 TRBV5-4 ASSSTPTDTQY
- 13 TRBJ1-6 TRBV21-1 ASPNPGQKNSPLH
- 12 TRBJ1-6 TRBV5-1 ASAPGQDNSPLH
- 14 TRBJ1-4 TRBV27 ASSSAGRSTNEKLF
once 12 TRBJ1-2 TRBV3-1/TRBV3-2 ASSQEGTVYGYT
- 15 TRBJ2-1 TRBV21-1 ASSKASLGPPINEQF
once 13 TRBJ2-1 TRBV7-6 ASSLAGQGSNEQF
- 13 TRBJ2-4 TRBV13 ASSLQLRGENIQY
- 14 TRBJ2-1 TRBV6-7 ASSLSGTGNYNEQF
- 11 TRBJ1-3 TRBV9 ASSSHGGNTIY
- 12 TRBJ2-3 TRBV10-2 ASSDRVLGGTQY
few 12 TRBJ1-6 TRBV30 AWSKYRDNSPLH
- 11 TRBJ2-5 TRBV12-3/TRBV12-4 ASSFIPRETQY